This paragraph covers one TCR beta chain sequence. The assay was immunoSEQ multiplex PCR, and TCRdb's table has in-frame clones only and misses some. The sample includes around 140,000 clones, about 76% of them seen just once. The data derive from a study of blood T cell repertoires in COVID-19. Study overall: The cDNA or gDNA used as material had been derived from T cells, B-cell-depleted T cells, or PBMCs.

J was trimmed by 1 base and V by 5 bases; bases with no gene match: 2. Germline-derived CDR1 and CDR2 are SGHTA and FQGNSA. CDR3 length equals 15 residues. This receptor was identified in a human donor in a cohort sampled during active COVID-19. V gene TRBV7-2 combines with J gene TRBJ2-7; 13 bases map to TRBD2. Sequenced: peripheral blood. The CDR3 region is CASSLGLAGSYEQYF. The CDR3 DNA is TGTGCCAGCAGCCTGGGACTAGCGGGGTCCTACGAGCAGTACTTC. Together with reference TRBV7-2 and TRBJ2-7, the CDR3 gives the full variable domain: GAGVSQSPSNKVTEKGKDVELRCDPISGHTALYWYRQSLGQGLEFLIYFQGNSAPDKSGLPSDRFSAERTGGSVSTLTIQRTQQEDSAVYLCASSLGLAGSYEQYFGPGTRLTVT.